This record concerns one T cell receptor (beta chain) sequence. The antigen remains unidentified. In germline, CDR1 is MNHEY, CDR2 SVGAGI. CDR3 length: 15 amino acids. Trimming shortened V by 0 bases and J by 4 bases, and 12 bases separated the two germline ends. Clones were read by immunoSEQ multiplex PCR, and TCRdb kept only the in-frame ones, dropping some. The data show roughly 30,000 clones, with 86% seen just once and under 30% held by the top ten. This specimen belongs to a study of OX40 agonist ivuxolimab in advanced cancers. Findings and caveats of the study: On average, CD8+ T cells had more expanded clones than CD4+.

This clonotype originated in an adult with an advanced solid tumor such as melanoma, head and neck, liver or kidney cancer. Material: CD4+ or CD8+ T cells sorted from blood, obtained in a trial of the OX40 agonist ivuxolimab. The chain combines TRBV6-5 with TRBJ1-2, with D uncertain. The CDR3 loop reads CASSYSLEGSYGYTF. For the CDR3, the DNA is TGTGCCAGCAGTTACTCTCTCGAGGGTTCCTATGGCTACACCTTC.